Listed here is a single T cell receptor (beta chain). The antigen this receptor binds is unknown. Within one base of it there is no much larger clone, and no base qualities were kept. The protocol used for the library was the immunoSEQ multiplex PCR assay. TCRdb took this table from immuneACCESS and kept in-frame rearrangements with V and J called. Such tables lack part of the clones; where checked against another copy, unresolved V genes explain under half of the gap, and the rest is unexplained. The sample contains some 410,000 clones, approximately 92% of them found a single time. The top ten clonotypes cover over 5.5% of the sample. At the junction V is shortened by 3 bases and J by 3 bases, with 4 bases in between. The germline V gene supplies CDR1 WSHSY and CDR2 SAAADI. There are 12 amino acids in the CDR3, from cysteine to phenylalanine inclusive. CDR3 DNA is the only sequence kept; it has 36 bases, read in frame from the first base.

The data stem from a study of control samples from healthy donors and cancer patients (dated by TCRdb to about 2020). The receptor comes from a man between 35 and 55 years old with head and neck cancer. Sequencing was performed on PBMCs. Recombination linked TRBV10-2 to TRBJ2-3; the D segment cannot be called with confidence. The DNA sequence is given as TGCGCCAGCAGTGATTGGACAGATACGCAGTATTTT. It is translated as CASSDWTDTQYF.